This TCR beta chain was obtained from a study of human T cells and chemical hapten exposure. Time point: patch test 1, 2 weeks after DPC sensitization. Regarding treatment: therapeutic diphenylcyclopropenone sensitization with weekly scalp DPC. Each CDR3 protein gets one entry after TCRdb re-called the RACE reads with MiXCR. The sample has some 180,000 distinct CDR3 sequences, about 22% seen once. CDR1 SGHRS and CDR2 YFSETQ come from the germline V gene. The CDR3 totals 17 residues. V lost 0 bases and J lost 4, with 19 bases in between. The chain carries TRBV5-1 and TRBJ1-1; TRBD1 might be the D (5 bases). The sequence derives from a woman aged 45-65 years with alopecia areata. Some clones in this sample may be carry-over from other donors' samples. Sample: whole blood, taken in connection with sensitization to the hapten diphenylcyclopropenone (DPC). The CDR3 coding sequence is TGCGCCAGCAGCTTGGTACGAGGTGGACGAGGGGCCACTGAAGCTTTCTTT. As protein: CASSLVRGGRGATEAFF. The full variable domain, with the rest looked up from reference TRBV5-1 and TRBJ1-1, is KAGVTQTPRYLIKTRGQQVTLSCSPISGHRSVSWYQQTPGQGLQFLFEYFSETQRNKGNFPGRFSGRQFSNSRSEMNVSTLELGDSALYLCASSLVRGGRGATEAFFGQGTRLTVV.